Listed here are 25 T cell receptor beta chains from one sample, sequenced in a study of blood T cell repertoires in COVID-19. The data were produced by immunoSEQ multiplex PCR, yet TCRdb's version contains in-frame clones alone and is incomplete. The data contain under 400,000 clones, 90% of them singletons. The sample was peripheral blood. These receptor sequences come from a woman in her 30s with COVID-19, enrolled during active disease.

The rearrangement joins TRBV9 to TRBJ1-1; 7 bases align to TRBD1. The CDR3 contains 15 residues. V was clipped by 2 bases and J by 1 base; unmatched bases: 5. Germline V lookup: CDR1 SGDLS, CDR2 YYNGEE. The CDR3, as DNA: TGTGCCAGCAGCGTGGGGGACAGTTGGAACACTGAAGCTTTCTTT. Its protein is CASSVGDSWNTEAFF.

This chain connects TRBV3-1 (or the pseudogene TRBV3-2) to TRBJ2-7; 7 positions agree with TRBD2. V gave up 2 bases and J gave up 7 bases; unmatched junction bases: 8. Germline V lookup: CDR1 LGHDT, CDR2 YNNKEL (reference sequence). The CDR3 is made up of 14 amino acids. The CDR3 DNA reads as TGTGCCAGCAGCCAACTAGCGGCGGTGGGGGAGCAGTACTTC. Amino acid sequence: CASSQLAAVGEQYF.

The rearrangement links TRBV3-1 (or the pseudogene TRBV3-2) to TRBJ2-7; D not certain. The length of the CDR3 is 14 residues. The V end lost 4 bases, the J end lost 5 bases, and 15 bases lay between the germline ends. CDR1 and CDR2 (germline): LGHDT, YNNKEL (reference sequence). CDR3: CASSPPWSIHEQYF. CDR3 bases: TGTGCCAGCAGCCCCCCGTGGAGTATCCACGAGCAGTACTTC.

The J gene is TRBJ2-7, the V gene TRBV29-1; the match to TRBD1 covers 7 bases. Trimming at V came to 1 base and at J to 1 base, leaving 7 bases not matched to a gene. The CDR3 extends over 15 amino acids. Germline CDR1 SQVTM, CDR2 ANQGSEA. The CDR3 region has the DNA TGCAGCGTTGAAGGGAGCCGGGACAGTTCCTACGAGCAGTACTTC. This codes for CSVEGSRDSSYEQYF.

The rearrangement uses TRBV7-2 and TRBJ2-2, with 7 bases matching TRBD1. The CDR3 contains 14 residues. With V trimmed by 4 bases and J by 3 bases, 2 bases remained unmatched. Germline V lookup: CDR1 SGHTA, CDR2 FQGNSA. CDR3 coding DNA: TGTGCCAGCAGCTCGGGACAGTACACCGGGGAGCTGTTTTTT. Amino acids: CASSSGQYTGELFF.

The V call is TRBV4-1, the J call TRBJ1-3; possibly TRBD1 for D (6 bases). V was pared by 0 bases and J by 0 bases, with 12 bases between. CDR3 length: 17 residues. Germline V gene lookup returns CDR1 MGHRA and CDR2 YSYEKL. Written as DNA, the CDR3 is TGCGCCAGCAGCCAAGAGGCGACAGGCCACTCTGGAAACACCATATATTTT. This codes for CASSQEATGHSGNTIYF.

The chain employs TRBV5-1 and TRBJ2-2; TRBD2 is a possible D gene (6 bases). Germline CDR1 and CDR2: SGHRS and YFSETQ. V was shortened by 3 bases and J by 3 bases, with 15 bases between the two germline ends. The CDR3 is made up of 16 amino acids. CDR3 bases: TGCGCCAGCAGCTCCCTGGTGGGAGGTGACACCGGGGAGCTGTTTTTT. Translated: CASSSLVGGDTGELFF. Looking up the rest from reference TRBV5-1 and TRBJ2-2 gives the full variable domain: KAGVTQTPRYLIKTRGQQVTLSCSPISGHRSVSWYQQTPGQGLQFLFEYFSETQRNKGNFPGRFSGRQFSNSRSEMNVSTLELGDSALYLCASSSLVGGDTGELFFGEGSRLTVL.

This clone was counted a single time. The chain recombines TRBV12-5 with TRBJ1-5; tentatively, D is TRBD1 (5 bases). Trimming took off 6 bases at V and 3 bases at J, with 12 bases between the two ends. The CDR3 has 14 residues. The V gene's germline CDR1 is LGHNT and CDR2 FRNRAP. Written as DNA, the CDR3 is TGTGCTAGTGGCTTGCGGGGGATCAATCAGCCCCAGCATTTT. As protein: CASGLRGINQPQHF.

The chain couples TRBV5-1 to TRBJ1-2, with 11 nucleotides matching TRBD1. With 7 bases clipped from V and 5 bases from J, the junction kept 16 bases outside the gene matches. Looked up from germline, CDR1 is SGHRS and CDR2 is YFSETQ. CDR3 length equals 17 residues. The DNA of the CDR3 is TGCGCCAGCCATAACCGGGACAGGGGGTCGATTGGATATGGCTACACCTTC. Amino acids: CASHNRDRGSIGYGYTF. The entire variable domain, with the rest obtained from reference TRBV5-1 and TRBJ1-2, is as follows: KAGVTQTPRYLIKTRGQQVTLSCSPISGHRSVSWYQQTPGQGLQFLFEYFSETQRNKGNFPGRFSGRQFSNSRSEMNVSTLELGDSALYLCASHNRDRGSIGYGYTFGSGTRLTVV.

This chain links TRBV19 with TRBJ1-2; D perhaps matches TRBD1 (5 bases). Trimming took 4 bases from V and 7 from J, leaving 16 bases between them. This CDR3 spans 14 amino acids. CDR1 is LNHDA and CDR2 is SQIVND in the germline V gene (reference sequence). In DNA, the CDR3 is TGTGCCAGTAGTACCCCCTCAGGGCTGCTTGGCTACACCTTC. Amino acids: CASSTPSGLLGYTF.

The V gene is TRBV19, the J gene TRBJ2-7, with D perhaps matching TRBD1 (5 bases). The germline V and J ends were trimmed by 3 bases and 5 bases, with 11 bases remaining between them. CDR3 length: 13 amino acids. Germline CDR1 and CDR2: LNHDA and SQIVND (reference sequence). CDR3 loop: CASSIDRGHEQYF. The CDR3 DNA reads as TGTGCCAGTAGTATTGATAGGGGCCACGAGCAGTACTTC.

CDR3 nucleotides: TGCGCCAGCAGCTTGACCGGCCGGGAGATTTATGGCTACACCTTC. Translating it yields CASSLTGREIYGYTF. The V call is TRBV5-1, the J call TRBJ1-2; no firm D call. The CDR3 is 15 residues long. Between the trimmed V and J ends, which lost 1 base and 5 bases, there was a span of 15 bases. CDR1 is SGHRS, CDR2 YFSETQ, per germline.

This clone was counted once. This chain connects TRBV19 to TRBJ2-2, with TRBD1 as a possible D gene (5 bases). This CDR3 is built from 17 residues. V was shortened by 2 bases and J by 1 base, with 14 bases between the two germline ends. Germline loops: CDR1 LNHDA, CDR2 SQIVND (reference sequence). The CDR3 sequence: CASSITRQLKNTGELFF. DNA of the CDR3: TGTGCCAGTAGTATAACCCGACAGTTGAAGAACACCGGGGAGCTGTTTTTT.

The V gene is TRBV11-2, the J gene TRBJ1-5, with 7 bases identical to TRBD1. Per the germline V gene, CDR1 is SGHAT and CDR2 is FQNNGV. With V trimmed by 1 base and J by 4 bases, 4 bases remained unmatched. The CDR3 has 15 residues. CDR3 region: CASSLGGQPNQPQHF. CDR3 sequence (DNA): TGTGCCAGCAGCTTAGGGGGACAGCCAAATCAGCCCCAGCATTTT.

The gene calls are TRBV9 and TRBJ2-2; 8 bases agree with TRBD1. Germline V gene sequence: CDR1 SGDLS, CDR2 YYNGEE. Trimming took 0 bases from V and 1 from J; bases not matched to a gene: 5. The CDR3 runs to 17 residues. The CDR3 coding sequence is TGTGCCAGCAGCGTAGGACAGGGGCGCAAGAACACCGGGGAGCTGTTTTTT. The encoded protein is CASSVGQGRKNTGELFF.

This clone was seen more than once but under ten times. This chain's CDR3 is CASSSLPARVGGYTF. The CDR3 nucleotides are TGTGCCAGCAGTTCGCTACCCGCCCGGGTGGGTGGCTACACCTTC. The chain is built from TRBV28 and TRBJ1-2, with unresolved D. V shed 4 bases and J shed 7 bases, with 19 bases lying between them. Germline CDR1 reads MDHEN; CDR2 reads SYDVKM. This CDR3 has 15 amino acids.

The chain links TRBV10-3 to TRBJ1-2, with 7 bases lining up with TRBD1. The V gene's germline CDR1 is ENHRY and CDR2 SYGVKD. Trimming took 6 bases from V and 2 from J; bases not matched to a gene: 6. The CDR3 sequence is 14 residues long. CDR3 nucleotides: TGTGCCATCAGAGATGGGACAGCGAACTATGGCTACACCTTC. Protein product: CAIRDGTANYGYTF.

The chain links TRBV19 to TRBJ1-5; the D gene is possibly TRBD1 (5 bases). CDR3 length: 15 residues. The V end was cut by 10 bases, the J end by 1 base, with 17 bases between. The germline V gene encodes CDR1 LNHDA and CDR2 SQIVND (reference sequence). The DNA of the CDR3 is TGTGCCACTGATCGGGGGGGAAGGAGCAATCAGCCCCAGCATTTT. This codes for CATDRGGRSNQPQHF.

The chain has TRBV29-1 and TRBJ2-2, with D possibly matching TRBD1 (6 bases). The CDR3 length is 13 residues. Looked up from germline, CDR1 is SQVTM and CDR2 is ANQGSEA. Trimming removed 4 bases at V and 5 bases at J, with 11 bases between. The CDR3 protein is CSVGTGWTGELFF. DNA of the CDR3: TGCAGCGTTGGTACAGGGTGGACCGGGGAGCTGTTTTTT.

A single count supports this clone. The chain is built from TRBV28 and TRBJ1-5, with TRBD1 matching over 8 bases. The CDR3 has 14 amino acids. Germline lookup yields CDR1 MDHEN and CDR2 SYDVKM. The ends lost 6 bases at V and 3 bases at J; junction bases unmatched: 4. The CDR3 sequence: CASSWTGFNQPQHF. CDR3 bases: TGTGCCAGCAGCTGGACAGGGTTCAATCAGCCCCAGCATTTT. Full variable domain (rest looked up from reference TRBV28 and TRBJ1-5): DVKVTQSSRYLVKRTGEKVFLECVQDMDHENMFWYRQDPGLGLRLIYFSYDVKMKEKGDIPEGYSVSREKKERFSLILESASTNQTSMYLCASSWTGFNQPQHFGDGTRLSIL.

The rearrangement links TRBV5-1 to TRBJ2-5; D unresolved. The CDR3 is 12 amino acids. Trimming removed 2 bases from V and 0 bases from J, with 2 bases in between. CDR1 is SGHRS, CDR2 YFSETQ, per germline. Written as DNA, the CDR3 is TGCGCCAGCAGCTTTAACCAAGAGACCCAGTACTTC. This gives the protein CASSFNQETQYF.

The V call is TRBV28, the J call TRBJ2-5; 11 bases agree with TRBD2. CDR3 length: 17 residues. The ends lost 1 base at V and 0 bases at J; junction bases unmatched: 4. CDR1 and CDR2 from the germline V gene are MDHEN and SYDVKM. The CDR3 is CASSLFRGLADQETQYF. The CDR3 nucleotides are TGTGCCAGCAGTTTATTTCGGGGACTAGCGGACCAAGAGACCCAGTACTTC.

This chain links TRBV19 with TRBJ1-1; D gene ambiguous. Trimming stripped 6 bases from V and 6 bases from J, with 8 bases between. The CDR3 runs 11 residues. The germline CDR1 and CDR2 sequences are LNHDA and SQIVND (reference sequence). This CDR3 reads CASSLRAEAFF. The CDR3 DNA reads TGTGCCAGTAGCCTACGAGCTGAAGCTTTCTTT. The whole variable domain, filled in from reference TRBV19 and TRBJ1-1, reads DGGITQSPKYLFRKEGQNVTLSCEQNLNHDAMYWYRQDPGQGLRLIYYSQIVNDFQKGDIAEGYSVSREKKESFPLTVTSAQKNPTAFYLCASSLRAEAFFGQGTRLTVV.

The rearrangement uses TRBV6-4 and TRBJ2-1; D gene unclear. From germline, CDR1 is MRHNA and CDR2 SNTAGT. The CDR3 loop spans 16 amino acids. Between the trimmed V and J ends, which lost 0 bases and 6 bases, there was a span of 15 bases. CDR3 in amino acids: CASSDSMRRKLNEQFF. The DNA of the CDR3 is TGTGCCAGCAGTGACTCGATGCGGCGGAAGCTCAATGAGCAGTTCTTC.

The chain couples TRBV5-4 to TRBJ2-3; 12 bases align to TRBD2. The V segment lost 4 bases and the J segment 2 bases; nucleotides outside the gene matches: 5. Germline lookup yields CDR1 SGHNT and CDR2 YYREEE (reference sequence). The CDR3 is 16 residues long. As DNA, the CDR3 is TGTGCCAGCAGCCCGGGACTAGCGGGCCCCACAGATACGCAGTATTTT. The encoded protein is CASSPGLAGPTDTQYF.